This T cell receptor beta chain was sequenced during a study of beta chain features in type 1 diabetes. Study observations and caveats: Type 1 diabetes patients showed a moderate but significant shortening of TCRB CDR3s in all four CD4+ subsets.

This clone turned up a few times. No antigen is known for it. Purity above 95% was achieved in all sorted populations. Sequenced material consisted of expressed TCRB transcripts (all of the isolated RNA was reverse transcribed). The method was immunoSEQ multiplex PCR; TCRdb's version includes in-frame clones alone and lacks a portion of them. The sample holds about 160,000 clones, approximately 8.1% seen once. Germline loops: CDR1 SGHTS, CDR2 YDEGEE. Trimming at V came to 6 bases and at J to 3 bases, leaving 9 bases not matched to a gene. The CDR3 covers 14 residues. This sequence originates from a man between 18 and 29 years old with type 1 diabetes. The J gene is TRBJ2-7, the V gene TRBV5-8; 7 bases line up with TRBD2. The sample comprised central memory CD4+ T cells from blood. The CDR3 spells CASTRPGGFYEQYF. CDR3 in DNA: TGTGCCAGCACCCGACCGGGGGGATTCTACGAGCAGTACTTC.